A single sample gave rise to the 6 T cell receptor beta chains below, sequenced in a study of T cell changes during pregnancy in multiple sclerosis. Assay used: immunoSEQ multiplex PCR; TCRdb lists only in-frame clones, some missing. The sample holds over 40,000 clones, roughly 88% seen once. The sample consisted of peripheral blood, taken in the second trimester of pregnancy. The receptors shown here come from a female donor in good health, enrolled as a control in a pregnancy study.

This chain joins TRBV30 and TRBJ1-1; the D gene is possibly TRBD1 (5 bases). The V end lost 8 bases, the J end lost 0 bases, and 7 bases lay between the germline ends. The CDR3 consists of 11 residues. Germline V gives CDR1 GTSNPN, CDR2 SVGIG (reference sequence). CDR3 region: CAGTMNTEAFF. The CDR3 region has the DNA TGTGCCGGGACTATGAACACTGAAGCTTTCTTT.

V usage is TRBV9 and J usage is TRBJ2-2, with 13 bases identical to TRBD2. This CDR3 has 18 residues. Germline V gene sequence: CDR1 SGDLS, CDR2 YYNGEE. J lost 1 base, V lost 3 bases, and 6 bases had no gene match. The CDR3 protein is CASSDQLAGGLNTGELFF. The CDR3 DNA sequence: TGTGCCAGCAGCGACCAACTAGCGGGAGGGCTGAACACCGGGGAGCTGTTTTTT.

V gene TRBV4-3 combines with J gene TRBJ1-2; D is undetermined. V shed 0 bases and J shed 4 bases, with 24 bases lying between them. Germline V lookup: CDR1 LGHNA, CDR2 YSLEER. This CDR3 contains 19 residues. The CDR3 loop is CASSQDDESGVNLPYGYTF. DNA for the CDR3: TGCGCCAGCAGCCAAGATGATGAATCCGGGGTAAATCTCCCCTATGGCTACACCTTC.

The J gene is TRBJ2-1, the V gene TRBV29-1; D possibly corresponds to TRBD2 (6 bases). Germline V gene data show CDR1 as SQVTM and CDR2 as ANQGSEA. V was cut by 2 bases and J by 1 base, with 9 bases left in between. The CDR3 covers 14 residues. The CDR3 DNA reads TGCAGCGTTGAACGGGGAGGTTCCTACAATGAGCAGTTCTTC. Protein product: CSVERGGSYNEQFF.

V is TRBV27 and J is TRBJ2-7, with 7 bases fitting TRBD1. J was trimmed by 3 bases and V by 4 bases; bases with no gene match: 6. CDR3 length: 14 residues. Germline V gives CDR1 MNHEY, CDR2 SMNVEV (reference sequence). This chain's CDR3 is CASSWRQGYYEQYF. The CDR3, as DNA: TGTGCCAGCAGTTGGCGACAGGGCTACTACGAGCAGTACTTC.

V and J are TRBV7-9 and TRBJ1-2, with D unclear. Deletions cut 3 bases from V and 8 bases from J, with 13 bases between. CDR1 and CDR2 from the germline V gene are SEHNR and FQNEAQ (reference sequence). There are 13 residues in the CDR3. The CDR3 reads CASSLPHTEGYTF. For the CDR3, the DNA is TGTGCCAGCAGCTTGCCCCATACGGAGGGCTACACCTTC.